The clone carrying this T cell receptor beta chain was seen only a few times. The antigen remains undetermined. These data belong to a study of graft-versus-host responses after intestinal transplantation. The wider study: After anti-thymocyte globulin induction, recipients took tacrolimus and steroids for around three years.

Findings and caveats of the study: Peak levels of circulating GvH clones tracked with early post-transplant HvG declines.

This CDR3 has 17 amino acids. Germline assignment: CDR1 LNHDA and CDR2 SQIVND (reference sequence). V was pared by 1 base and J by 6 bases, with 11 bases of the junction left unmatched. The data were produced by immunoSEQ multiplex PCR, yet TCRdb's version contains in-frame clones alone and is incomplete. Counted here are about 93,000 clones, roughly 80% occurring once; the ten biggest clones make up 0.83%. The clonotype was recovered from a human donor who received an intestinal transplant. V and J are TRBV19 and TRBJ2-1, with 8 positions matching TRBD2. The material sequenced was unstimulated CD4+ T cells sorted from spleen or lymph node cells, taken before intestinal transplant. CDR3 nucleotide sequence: TGTGCCAGTAGTATAGTTCTAGCGGGTGGGACTAGCAATGAGCAGTTCTTC. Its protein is CASSIVLAGGTSNEQFF.